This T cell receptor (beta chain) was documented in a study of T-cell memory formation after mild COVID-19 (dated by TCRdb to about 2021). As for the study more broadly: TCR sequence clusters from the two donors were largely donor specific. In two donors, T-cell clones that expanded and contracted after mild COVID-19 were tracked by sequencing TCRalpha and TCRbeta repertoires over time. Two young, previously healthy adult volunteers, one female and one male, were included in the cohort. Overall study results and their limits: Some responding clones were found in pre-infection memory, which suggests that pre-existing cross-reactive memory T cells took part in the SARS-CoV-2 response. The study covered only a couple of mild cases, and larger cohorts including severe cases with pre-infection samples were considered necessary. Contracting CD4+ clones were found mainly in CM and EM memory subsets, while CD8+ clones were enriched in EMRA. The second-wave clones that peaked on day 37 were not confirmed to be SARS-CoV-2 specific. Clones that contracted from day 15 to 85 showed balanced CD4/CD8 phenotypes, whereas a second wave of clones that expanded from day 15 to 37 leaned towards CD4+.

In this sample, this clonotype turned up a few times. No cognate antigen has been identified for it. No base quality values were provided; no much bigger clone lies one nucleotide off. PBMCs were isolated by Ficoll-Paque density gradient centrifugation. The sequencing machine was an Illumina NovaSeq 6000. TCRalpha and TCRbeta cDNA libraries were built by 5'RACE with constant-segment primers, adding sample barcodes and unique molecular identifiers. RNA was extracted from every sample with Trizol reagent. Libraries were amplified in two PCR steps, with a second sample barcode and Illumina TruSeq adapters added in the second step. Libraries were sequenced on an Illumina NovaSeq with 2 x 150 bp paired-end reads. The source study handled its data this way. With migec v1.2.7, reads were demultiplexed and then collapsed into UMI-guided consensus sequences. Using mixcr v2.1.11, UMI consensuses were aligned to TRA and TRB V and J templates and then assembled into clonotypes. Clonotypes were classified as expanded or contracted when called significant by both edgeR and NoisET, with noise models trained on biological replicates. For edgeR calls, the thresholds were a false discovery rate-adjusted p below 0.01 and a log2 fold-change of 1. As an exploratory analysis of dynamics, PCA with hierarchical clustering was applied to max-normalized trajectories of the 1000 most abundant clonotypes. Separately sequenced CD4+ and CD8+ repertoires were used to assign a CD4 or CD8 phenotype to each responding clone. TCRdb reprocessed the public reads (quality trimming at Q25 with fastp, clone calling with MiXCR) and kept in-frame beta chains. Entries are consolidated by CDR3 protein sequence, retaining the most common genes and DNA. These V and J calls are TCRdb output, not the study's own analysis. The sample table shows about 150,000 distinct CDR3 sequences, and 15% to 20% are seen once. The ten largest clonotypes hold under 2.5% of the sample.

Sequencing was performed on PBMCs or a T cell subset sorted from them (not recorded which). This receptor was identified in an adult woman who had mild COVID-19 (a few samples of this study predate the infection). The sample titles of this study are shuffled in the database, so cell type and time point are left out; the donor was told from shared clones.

The DNA sequence is given as TGTGCCAGCAGCTTAGCTAGCCAGCCACCTAGCCTAGTAGCCCAGCATTTT. Protein translation: CASSLASQPPSLVAQHF. The rearranged chain carries TRBV7-8 and TRBJ1-5, with the D gene not clear enough to name. The germline V gene gives CDR1 as SGHVS and CDR2 as FQNEAQ. Reading from cysteine to phenylalanine, the CDR3 counts 17 amino acids. Kept here is only the CDR3 DNA, which spans 51 bases and is read in frame from base 1. V drops 0 bases and J drops 11 bases, leaving 23 bases in between.